This T cell receptor beta chain came from a study of molecular identifiers for immune sequencing clone quantification. This CDR3 has 16 residues. Trimming at V came to 4 bases and at J to 5 bases, leaving 10 bases not matched to a gene. The germline gives CDR1 LNHDA, CDR2 SQIVND (reference sequence). This clonotype was counted between two and nine times. In TCRdb, the PCR reads were re-called with MiXCR into one record per CDR3 protein. Found here are approximately 12,000 distinct CDR3 sequences, approximately 15% of them singletons; the top ten hold 1.5% to 2%. The chain combines TRBV19 with TRBJ2-7, with 11 bases that match TRBD2. Sequenced sample: naive CD8+ T cells from blood, with Jurkat cell RNA spiked in. Sample subset: FACS-sorted CD8+CD4-CCR7+CD45RA+ naive T cells. This sequence originates from a human donor in good health. Some libraries in this study had Jurkat cell RNA spiked in. The CDR3 bases are TGTGCCAGTAGTACCACACTAGCGGGAGTTAGGCACGAGCAGTACTTC. Amino acid sequence: CASSTTLAGVRHEQYF.